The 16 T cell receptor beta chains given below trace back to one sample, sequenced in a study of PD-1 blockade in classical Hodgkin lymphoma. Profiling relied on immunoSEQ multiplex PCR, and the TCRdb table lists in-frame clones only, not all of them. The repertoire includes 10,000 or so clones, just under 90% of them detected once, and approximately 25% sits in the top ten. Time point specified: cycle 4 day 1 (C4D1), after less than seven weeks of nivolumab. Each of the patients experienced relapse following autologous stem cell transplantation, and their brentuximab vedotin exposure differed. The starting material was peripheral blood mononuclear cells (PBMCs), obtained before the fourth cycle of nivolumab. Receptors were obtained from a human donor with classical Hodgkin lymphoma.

This chain's CDR3 is CAISEYRGAEETQYF. DNA for the CDR3: TGTGCCATCAGTGAGTATAGAGGGGCGGAAGAGACCCAGTACTTC. The V gene is TRBV10-3, the J gene TRBJ2-5; D possibly uses TRBD1 or TRBD2 (5 bases each). The germline V and J ends were trimmed by 1 base and 3 bases, with 12 bases remaining between them. CDR3 length equals 15 residues. In germline, CDR1 is ENHRY, CDR2 SYGVKD.

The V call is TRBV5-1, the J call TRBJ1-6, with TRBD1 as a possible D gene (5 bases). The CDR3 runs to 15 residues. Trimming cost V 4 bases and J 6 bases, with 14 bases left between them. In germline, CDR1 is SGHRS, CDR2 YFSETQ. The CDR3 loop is CASSPTGTGNSPLHF. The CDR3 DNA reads TGCGCCAGCAGCCCTACAGGTACTGGTAATTCACCCCTCCACTTT.

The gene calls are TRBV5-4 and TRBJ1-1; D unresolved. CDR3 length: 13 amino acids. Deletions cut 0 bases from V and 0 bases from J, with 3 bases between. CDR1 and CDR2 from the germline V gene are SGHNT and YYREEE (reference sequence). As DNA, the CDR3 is TGTGCCAGCAGCTTGGTTCTGAACACTGAAGCTTTCTTT. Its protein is CASSLVLNTEAFF.

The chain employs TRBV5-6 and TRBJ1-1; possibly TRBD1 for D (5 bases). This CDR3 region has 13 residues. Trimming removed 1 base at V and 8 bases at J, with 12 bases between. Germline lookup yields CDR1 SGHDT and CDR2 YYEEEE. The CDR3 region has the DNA TGTGCCAGCAGCTTGTCGAGGCAGGGCGAAGCTTTCTTT. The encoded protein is CASSLSRQGEAFF.

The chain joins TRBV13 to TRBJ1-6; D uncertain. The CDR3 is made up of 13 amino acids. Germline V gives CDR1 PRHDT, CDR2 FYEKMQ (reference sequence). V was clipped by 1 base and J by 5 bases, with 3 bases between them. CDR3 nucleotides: TGTGCCAGCAGCTTAGAGGATAATTCACCCCTCCACTTT. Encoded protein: CASSLEDNSPLHF.

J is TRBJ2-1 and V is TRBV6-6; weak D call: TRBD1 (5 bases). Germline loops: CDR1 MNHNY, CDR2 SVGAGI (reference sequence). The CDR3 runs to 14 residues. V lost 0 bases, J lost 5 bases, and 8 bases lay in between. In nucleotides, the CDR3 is TGTGCCAGCAGTTACTCCGCAGGGAACAATGAGCAGTTCTTC. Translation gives CASSYSAGNNEQFF.

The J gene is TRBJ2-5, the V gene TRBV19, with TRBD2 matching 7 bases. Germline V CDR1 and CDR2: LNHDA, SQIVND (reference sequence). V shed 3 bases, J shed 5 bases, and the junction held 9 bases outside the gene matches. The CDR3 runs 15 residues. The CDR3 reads CASSMGSRGDETQYF. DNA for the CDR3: TGTGCCAGTAGTATGGGCAGTCGGGGGGATGAGACCCAGTACTTC.

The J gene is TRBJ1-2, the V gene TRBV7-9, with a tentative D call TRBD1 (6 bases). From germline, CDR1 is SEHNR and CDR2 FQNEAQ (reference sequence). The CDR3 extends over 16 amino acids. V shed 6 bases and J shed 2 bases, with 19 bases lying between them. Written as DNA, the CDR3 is TGTGCCAGCAGATTCATAGACAGGCAGCGGAACTATGGCTACACCTTC. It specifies CASRFIDRQRNYGYTF.

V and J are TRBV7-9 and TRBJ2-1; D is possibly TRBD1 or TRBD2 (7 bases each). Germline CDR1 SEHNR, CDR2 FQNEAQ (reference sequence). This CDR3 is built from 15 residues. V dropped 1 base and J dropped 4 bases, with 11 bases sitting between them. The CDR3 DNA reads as TGTGCCAGCAGCTTAGGACAGGGAGGGTACAATGAGCAGTTCTTC. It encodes CASSLGQGGYNEQFF. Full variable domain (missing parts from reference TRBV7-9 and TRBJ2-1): DTGVSQNPRHKITKRGQNVTFRCDPISEHNRLYWYRQTLGQGPEFLTYFQNEAQLEKSRLLSDRFSAERPKGSFSTLEIQRTEQGDSAMYLCASSLGQGGYNEQFFGPGTRLTVL.

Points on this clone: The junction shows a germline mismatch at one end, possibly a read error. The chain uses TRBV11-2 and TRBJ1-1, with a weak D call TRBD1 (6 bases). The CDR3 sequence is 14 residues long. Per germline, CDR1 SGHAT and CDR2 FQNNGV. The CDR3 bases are TGCGCCAGCAGCACTCGGACAGAGAACACTGAAGCTTTCTTT. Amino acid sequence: CASSTRTENTEAFF.

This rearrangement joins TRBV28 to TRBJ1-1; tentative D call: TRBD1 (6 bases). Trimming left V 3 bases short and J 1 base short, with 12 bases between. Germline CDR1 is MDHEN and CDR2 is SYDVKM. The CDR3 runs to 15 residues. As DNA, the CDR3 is TGTGCCAGCAGTTTGGGGGGCGCCCGGAACACTGAAGCTTTCTTT. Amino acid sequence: CASSLGGARNTEAFF.

The CDR3 region has the DNA TGTGCTAGTGGTTTCGTGGGGGGGCGCGGAGAAAAACTGTTTTTT. This encodes CASGFVGGRGEKLFF. This rearrangement joins TRBV12-5 to TRBJ1-4; D is possibly TRBD1 (6 bases). The germline gives CDR1 LGHNT, CDR2 FRNRAP. The CDR3 is 15 residues long. V gave up 3 bases and J gave up 8 bases, with 16 bases separating them.

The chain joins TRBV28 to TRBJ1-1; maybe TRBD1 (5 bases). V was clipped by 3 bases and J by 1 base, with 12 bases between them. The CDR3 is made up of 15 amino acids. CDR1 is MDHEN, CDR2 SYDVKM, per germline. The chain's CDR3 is CASSLIGGRNTEAFF. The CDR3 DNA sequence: TGTGCCAGCAGTTTGATCGGGGGGAGGAACACTGAAGCTTTCTTT.

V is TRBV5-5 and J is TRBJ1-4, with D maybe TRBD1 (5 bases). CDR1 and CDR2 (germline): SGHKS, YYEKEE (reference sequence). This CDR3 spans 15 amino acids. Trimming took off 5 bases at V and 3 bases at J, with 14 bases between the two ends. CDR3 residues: CASSSTRGSNEKLFF. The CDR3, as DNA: TGTGCCAGCAGTTCGACGCGGGGCTCTAATGAAAAACTGTTTTTT.

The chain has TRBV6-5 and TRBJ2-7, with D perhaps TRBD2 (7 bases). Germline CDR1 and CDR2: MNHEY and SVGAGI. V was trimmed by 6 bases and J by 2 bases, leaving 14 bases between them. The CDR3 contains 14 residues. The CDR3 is CASRPAGHPYEQYF. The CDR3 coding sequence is TGTGCCAGCAGACCAGCGGGACACCCCTACGAGCAGTACTTC.

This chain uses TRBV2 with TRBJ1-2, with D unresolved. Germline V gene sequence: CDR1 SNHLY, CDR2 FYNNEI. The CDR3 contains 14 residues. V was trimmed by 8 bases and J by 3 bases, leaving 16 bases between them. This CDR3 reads CASQAQLGHYGYTF. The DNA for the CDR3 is TGTGCCAGCCAAGCACAATTAGGGCACTATGGCTACACCTTC.